These 7 T cell receptor beta chains were sequenced from one sample in a study of Graves' ophthalmopathy and Graves' hyperthyroidism. RNA transcripts served as template for amplifying TCR beta CDR3 sequences. RT-PCR with HTBI primers came first, then second-round multiplex PCR. TCRdb analysed the multiplex PCR reads with MiXCR anew, one entry per CDR3 protein. The sample shows hundreds of thousands of distinct CDR3 sequences, around 50% of them seen only once. Sequenced: peripheral blood. The source is an adult man with Graves' ophthalmopathy.

Of note for this clonotype: One junction end disagrees with the germline gene, perhaps due to a read error. The chain has TRBV20-1 and TRBJ2-6; D is possibly TRBD1 (5 bases). This CDR3 region has 13 residues. Germline V gives CDR1 DFQATT, CDR2 SNEGSKA (reference sequence). Here the CDR3 DNA reads TGCAGTGCTATAGCCTCTGGGGCCAACGTCCCGACTTTC. It is translated as CSAIASGANVPTF.

The chain carries TRBV12-3 or TRBV12-4 and TRBJ2-7; D may match TRBD1 or TRBD2 (5 bases each). The CDR3 is 15 residues long. The V end was cut by 5 bases, the J end by 1 base, with 15 bases between. The CDR3 region is CASSTRDGSSYEQYF. DNA of the CDR3: TGTGCCAGCAGTACCCGGGACGGAAGTTCCTACGAGCAGTACTTC.

A few counts support this clonotype. This chain connects TRBV10-3 to TRBJ2-2; 8 nucleotides match TRBD2. The germline V gene encodes CDR1 ENHRY and CDR2 SYGVKD. The CDR3 has 14 amino acids. The V gene end was trimmed by 10 bases and the J gene end by 6 bases; junction bases not matched to a gene: 10. CDR3 region: CATAGGPGAGELFF. CDR3 sequence (DNA): TGTGCCACCGCGGGGGGACCGGGAGCCGGGGAGCTGTTTTTT.

The V gene is TRBV7-9, the J gene TRBJ2-5; 7 positions match TRBD2. The end of the DNA is better explained by TRBJ2-1, so the J call may be wrong. Germline V CDR1 and CDR2: SEHNR, FQNEAQ (reference sequence). CDR3 length equals 13 residues. DNA for the CDR3: TGTGCCAGCAGCACTCCGGGGGGTGGCGAGCAGTTCTTC. This codes for CASSTPGGGEQFF.

This chain uses TRBV20-1 with TRBJ2-7; either TRBD1 or TRBD2 may fit D (7 bases each). There are 13 residues in the CDR3. The V and J ends lost 6 bases and 4 bases respectively, with 16 bases between them. Germline V CDR1 and CDR2: DFQATT, SNEGSKA (reference sequence). For the CDR3, the DNA is TGCAGTGCCAGGGGGGGGAAATTTTACGAGCAGTACTTC. Amino acid sequence: CSARGGKFYEQYF.

The V call is TRBV25-1, the J call TRBJ2-7, with no clear D. CDR1 MGHDK and CDR2 SYGVNS come from the germline V gene. Between the trimmed V and J ends, which lost 5 bases and 0 bases, there was a span of 8 bases. This CDR3 is built from 13 residues. DNA for the CDR3: TGTGCCAGCAGTTTAACTATCTCCTACGAGCAGTACTTC. It translates to CASSLTISYEQYF.

The table lists this clonotype with many counts. The V call is TRBV15, the J call TRBJ2-5; D may be TRBD1 (5 bases). Looked up from germline, CDR1 is LNHNV and CDR2 is YYDKDF (reference sequence). This CDR3 is built from 13 residues. Trimming left V 0 bases short and J 5 bases short, with 7 bases between. DNA of the CDR3: TGTGCCACCAGCAGAGACAGGGTGGAGACCCAGTACTTC. This codes for CATSRDRVETQYF.